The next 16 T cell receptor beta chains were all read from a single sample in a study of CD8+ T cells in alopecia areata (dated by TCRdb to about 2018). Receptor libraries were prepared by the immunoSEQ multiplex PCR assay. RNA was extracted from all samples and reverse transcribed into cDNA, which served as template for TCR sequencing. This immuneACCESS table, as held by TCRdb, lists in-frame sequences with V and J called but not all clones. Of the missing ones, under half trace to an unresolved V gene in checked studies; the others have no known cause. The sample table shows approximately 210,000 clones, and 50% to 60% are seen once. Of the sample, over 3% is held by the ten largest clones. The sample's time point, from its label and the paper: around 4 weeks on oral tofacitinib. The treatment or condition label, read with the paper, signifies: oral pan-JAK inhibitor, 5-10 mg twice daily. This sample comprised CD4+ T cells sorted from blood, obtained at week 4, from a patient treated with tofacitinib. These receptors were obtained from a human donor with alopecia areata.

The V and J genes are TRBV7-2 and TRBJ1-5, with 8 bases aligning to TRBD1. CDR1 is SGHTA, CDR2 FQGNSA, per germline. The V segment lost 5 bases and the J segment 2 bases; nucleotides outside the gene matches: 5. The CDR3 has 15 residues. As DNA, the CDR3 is TGTGCCAGCAGCCAGACAGGGGTGGGCAATCAGCCCCAGCATTTT. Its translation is CASSQTGVGNQPQHF.

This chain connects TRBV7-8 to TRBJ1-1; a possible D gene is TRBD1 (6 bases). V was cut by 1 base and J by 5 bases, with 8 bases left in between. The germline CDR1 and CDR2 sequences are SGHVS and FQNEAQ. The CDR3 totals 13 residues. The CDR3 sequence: CASSLGGQTEAFF. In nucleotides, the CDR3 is TGTGCCAGCAGCTTAGGCGGACAGACTGAAGCTTTCTTT. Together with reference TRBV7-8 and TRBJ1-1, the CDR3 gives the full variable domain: GAGVSQSPRYKVAKRGQDVALRCDPISGHVSLFWYQQALGQGPEFLTYFQNEAQLDKSGLPSDRFFAERPEGSVSTLKIQRTQQEDSAVYLCASSLGGQTEAFFGQGTRLTVV.

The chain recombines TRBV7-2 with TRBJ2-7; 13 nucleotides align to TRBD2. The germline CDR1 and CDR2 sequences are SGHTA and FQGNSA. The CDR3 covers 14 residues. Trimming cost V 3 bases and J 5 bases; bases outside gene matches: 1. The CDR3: CASSLTSGGHEQYF. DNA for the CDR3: TGTGCCAGCAGCTTGACTAGCGGGGGGCACGAGCAGTACTTC.

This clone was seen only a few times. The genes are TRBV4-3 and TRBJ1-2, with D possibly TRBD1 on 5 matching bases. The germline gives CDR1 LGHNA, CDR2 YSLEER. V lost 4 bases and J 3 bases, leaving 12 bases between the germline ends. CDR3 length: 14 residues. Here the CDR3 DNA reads TGCGCCAGCAGCCCAAGCGCGGGGGACTATGGCTACACCTTC. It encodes CASSPSAGDYGYTF.

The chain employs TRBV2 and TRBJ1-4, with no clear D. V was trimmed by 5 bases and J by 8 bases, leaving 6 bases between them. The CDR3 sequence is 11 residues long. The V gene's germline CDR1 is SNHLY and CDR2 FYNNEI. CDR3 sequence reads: CASSQVEKLFF. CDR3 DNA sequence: TGTGCCAGCAGTCAAGTAGAAAAACTGTTTTTT.

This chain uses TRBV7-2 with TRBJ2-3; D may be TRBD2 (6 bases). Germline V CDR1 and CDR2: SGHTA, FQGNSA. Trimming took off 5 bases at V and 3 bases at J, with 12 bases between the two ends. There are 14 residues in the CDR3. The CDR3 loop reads CASSRDWPTDTQYF. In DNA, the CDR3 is TGTGCCAGCAGCAGGGACTGGCCGACAGATACGCAGTATTTT.

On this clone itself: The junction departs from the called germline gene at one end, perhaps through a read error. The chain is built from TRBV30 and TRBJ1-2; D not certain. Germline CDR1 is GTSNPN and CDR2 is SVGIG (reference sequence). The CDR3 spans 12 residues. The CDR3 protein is CAWSVNKTPLDF. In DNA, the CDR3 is TGTGCCTGGAGTGTGAACAAAACCCCCTTGGACTTC.

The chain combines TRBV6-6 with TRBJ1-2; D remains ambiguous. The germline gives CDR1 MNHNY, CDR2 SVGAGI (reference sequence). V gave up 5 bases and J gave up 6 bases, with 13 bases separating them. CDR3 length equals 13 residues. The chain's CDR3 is CASSQQRLNGYTF. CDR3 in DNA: TGTGCCAGCAGTCAACAGAGATTGAATGGCTACACCTTC.

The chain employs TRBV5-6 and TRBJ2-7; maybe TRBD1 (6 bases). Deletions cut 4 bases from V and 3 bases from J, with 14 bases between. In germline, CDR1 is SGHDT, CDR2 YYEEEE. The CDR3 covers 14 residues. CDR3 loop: CASSNQNRDYEQYF. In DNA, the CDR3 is TGTGCCAGCAGCAACCAAAACAGGGACTACGAGCAGTACTTC.

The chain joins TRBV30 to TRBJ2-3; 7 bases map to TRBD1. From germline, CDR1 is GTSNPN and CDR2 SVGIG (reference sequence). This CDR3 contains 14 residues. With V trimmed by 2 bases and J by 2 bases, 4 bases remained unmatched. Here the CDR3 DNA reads TGTGCCTGGAGTCCGAGGGGGCTCACAGATACGCAGTATTTT. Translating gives CAWSPRGLTDTQYF.

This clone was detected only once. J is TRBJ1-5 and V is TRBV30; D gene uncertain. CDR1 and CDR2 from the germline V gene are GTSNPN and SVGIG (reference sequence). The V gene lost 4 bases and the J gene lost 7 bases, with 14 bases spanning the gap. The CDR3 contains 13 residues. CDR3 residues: CAWTEGRGQPQHF. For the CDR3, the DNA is TGTGCCTGGACTGAAGGGCGGGGACAGCCCCAGCATTTT.

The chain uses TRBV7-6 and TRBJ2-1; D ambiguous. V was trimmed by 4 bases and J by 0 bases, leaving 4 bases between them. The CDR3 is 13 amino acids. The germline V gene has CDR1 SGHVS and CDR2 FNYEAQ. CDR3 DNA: TGTGCCAGCAGCTCCCTCTCCTACAATGAGCAGTTCTTC. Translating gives CASSSLSYNEQFF.

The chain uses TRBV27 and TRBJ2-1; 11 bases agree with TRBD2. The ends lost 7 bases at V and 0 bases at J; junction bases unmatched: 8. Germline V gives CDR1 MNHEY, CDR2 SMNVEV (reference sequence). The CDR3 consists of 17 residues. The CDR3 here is CASNTRLAGSSYNEQFF. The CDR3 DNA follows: TGTGCCAGCAATACCCGACTAGCGGGGAGCTCCTACAATGAGCAGTTCTTC.

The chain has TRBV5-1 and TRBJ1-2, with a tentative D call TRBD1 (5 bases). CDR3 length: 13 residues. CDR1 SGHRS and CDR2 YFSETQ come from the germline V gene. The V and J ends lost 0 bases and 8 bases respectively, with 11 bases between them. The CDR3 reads CASSLERGTGYTF. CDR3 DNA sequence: TGCGCCAGCAGCTTGGAGCGGGGCACCGGCTACACCTTC.

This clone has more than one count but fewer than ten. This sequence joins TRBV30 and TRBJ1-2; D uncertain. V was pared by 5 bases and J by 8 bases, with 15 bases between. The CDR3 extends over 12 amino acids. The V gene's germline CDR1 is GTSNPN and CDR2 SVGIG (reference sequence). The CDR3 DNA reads TGTGCCTGGCTAACTCTGTTGGGGGGCTACACCTTC. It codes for CAWLTLLGGYTF.

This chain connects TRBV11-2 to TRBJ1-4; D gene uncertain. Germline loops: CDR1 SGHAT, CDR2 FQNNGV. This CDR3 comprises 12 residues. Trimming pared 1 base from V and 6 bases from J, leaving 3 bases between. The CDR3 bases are TGTGCCAGCAGCTTAGTGGATGAAAAACTGTTTTTT. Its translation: CASSLVDEKLFF.